A selection of T cell receptor beta chains follows, all from one sample in a study of blood T cell repertoires in COVID-19. The assay was immunoSEQ multiplex PCR, and TCRdb's table has in-frame clones only and misses some. The table records approximately 100,000 clones, 92% of them present only once. Sample: peripheral blood. These receptors were obtained from a man in his fifties or sixties with active COVID-19. The CDR3 runs from the conserved cysteine through the conserved F or W. The order of the fields is J gene, V gene, clone size, D gene, CDR3 protein, CDR3 DNA. The D gene is left open where the match is weak. Part of the rows lack a size; the others show once, few, many or a class for expanded clones.

>TRBJ2-3|TRBV18|few|.
CASSTLRGNVDTDTQYF
TGTGCCAGCTCAACCCTTAGGGGGAACGTCGACACAGATACGCAGTATTTT
>TRBJ1-1|TRBV6-4|.|.
CASRSPGGTEAFF
TGTGCCAGCAGAAGCCCGGGGGGCACTGAAGCTTTCTTT
>TRBJ1-1|TRBV3-1/TRBV3-2|.|.
CASSLGARAEAFF
TGTGCCAGCAGCCTGGGGGCGCGGGCTGAAGCTTTCTTT
>TRBJ1-3|TRBV28|.|TRBD1
CASSSGGVAGNTIYF
TGTGCCAGCAGTTCAGGGGGCGTCGCTGGAAACACCATATATTTT
>TRBJ2-7|TRBV5-4|.|TRBD2
CASSRGRTSGSGSYEQYF
TGTGCCAGCAGCCGGGGAAGGACTAGCGGGTCTGGCTCCTACGAGCAGTACTTC
>TRBJ2-3|TRBV19|.|.
CASSIQRSDTQYF
TGTGCCAGTAGTATACAGCGTTCAGATACGCAGTATTTT
>TRBJ2-3|TRBV28|.|TRBD2
CASSLTSSSSTDTQYF
TGTGCCAGCAGTTTGACTAGCTCATCTAGCACAGATACGCAGTATTTT
>TRBJ2-3|TRBV21-1|.|.
CASSKTGEGPDTQYF
TGTGCCAGCAGCAAGACAGGGGAAGGGCCAGATACGCAGTATTTT
>TRBJ1-5|TRBV3-1/TRBV3-2|.|TRBD1
CASSLKSGGAGNQPQHF
TGTGCCAGCAGCCTCAAGTCAGGGGGCGCGGGCAATCAGCCCCAGCATTTT
>TRBJ2-7|TRBV7-6|.|TRBD2
CASSLGGLAGNEQYF
TGTGCCAGCAGCTTAGGGGGACTAGCGGGAAACGAGCAGTACTTC
>TRBJ2-1|TRBV19|.|.
CASSRGPSYNEQFF
TGTGCCAGTAGTAGGGGGCCGTCCTACAATGAGCAGTTCTTC
>TRBJ1-2|TRBV28|.|TRBD1
CASSLSQGAQGYTF
TGTGCCAGCAGTCTGTCACAGGGGGCGCAGGGCTACACCTTC
>TRBJ2-3|TRBV5-4|once|TRBD2
CATLAGGGTDTQYF
TGTGCCACCCTAGCGGGGGGGGGCACAGATACGCAGTATTTT
>TRBJ1-2|TRBV5-1|.|TRBD1
CASSLSTGGQDGYTF
TGCGCCAGCAGCTTGTCGACAGGGGGTCAAGATGGCTACACCTTC
>TRBJ2-1|TRBV4-1|.|TRBD2
CASSQEGELAGNEQFF
TGCGCCAGCAGCCAAGAAGGAGAGCTAGCGGGCAATGAGCAGTTCTTC
>TRBJ2-5|TRBV30|.|.
CAWSVTKETQYF
TGTGCCTGGAGTGTGACTAAAGAGACCCAGTACTTC
>TRBJ2-2|TRBV9|.|TRBD2
CASSPRSGRTNTGELFF
TGTGCCAGCAGCCCCCGTAGCGGGAGGACCAACACCGGGGAGCTGTTTTTT
>TRBJ1-6|TRBV28|few|TRBD1
CASRTTGNNSPLHF
TGTGCCAGCCGAACGACAGGGAATAATTCACCCCTCCACTTT
>TRBJ2-7|TRBV18|.|TRBD2
CASSSPTSGRIYEQYF
TGTGCCAGCTCATCACCGACTAGCGGGAGAATCTACGAGCAGTACTTC
>TRBJ1-2|TRBV24-1|.|.
CATSGGDRKGGYTF
TGTGCCACCAGTGGTGGAGACAGAAAGGGGGGCTACACCTTC
>TRBJ2-1|TRBV7-3|.|.
CASSLIPADSYNEQFF
TGTGCCAGCAGCTTAATCCCAGCGGACTCCTACAATGAGCAGTTCTTC
>TRBJ1-1|TRBV6-4|.|.
CASSEIQGTEAFF
TGTGCCAGCAGTGAAATCCAGGGCACTGAAGCTTTCTTT
>TRBJ1-3|TRBV6-5|.|TRBD1
CASSYSGQGRGNTIYF
TGTGCCAGCAGTTACTCAGGACAGGGGAGAGGAAACACCATATATTTT
>TRBJ1-3|TRBV28|.|.
CASSLGTSGNTIYF
TGTGCCAGCAGCCTCGGGACTTCTGGAAACACCATATATTTT
>TRBJ1-1|TRBV5-4|.|.
CASNSAGRRAFF
TGTGCCAGCAACTCCGCGGGCAGGCGGGCTTTCTTT
>TRBJ2-3|TRBV3-1/TRBV3-2|.|TRBD2
CASSALGTSSIADTQYF
TGTGCCAGCAGCGCCCTCGGGACTAGCTCGATAGCAGATACGCAGTATTTT
>TRBJ2-3|TRBV5-1|few|.
CASSLEDSVRGTDTQYF
TGCGCCAGCAGCTTGGAAGATAGCGTAAGAGGTACAGATACGCAGTATTTT
>TRBJ2-1|TRBV6-5|.|TRBD1
CASTPARTGGLEQFF
TGTGCCAGCACCCCGGCGAGGACAGGGGGCCTTGAGCAGTTCTTC
>TRBJ1-1|TRBV5-6|.|TRBD1
CASSGRTGLGSTEAFF
TGTGCCAGCAGCGGGCGGACAGGGCTAGGGAGCACTGAAGCTTTCTTT